What follows are 5 T cell receptor beta chains derived from one specimen sequenced in a study of response to subunit inactivated influenza vaccine (dated by TCRdb to about 2018). Library method: RT-PCR. The data were produced on an Illumina HiSeq 2500. TCRdb redid the processing of the public reads, applying fastp at Q25 and MiXCR, and retained in-frame beta chains. Rows are unified per CDR3 protein, each entry keeping the most common DNA and genes. The sample table shows 650,000 to 800,000 distinct CDR3 sequences, and around a sixth are seen once. 11% of the sample rests with the top ten. The sample was PBMCs from blood, taken approximately 5 days after vaccination. These receptors came from a man aged 45 to 65 who received an inactivated influenza vaccine. Donor details come from another sample of the same person, matched by shared clones.

The rearrangement joins TRBV6-1 to TRBJ2-7, with 9 positions matching TRBD2. Germline V gene data show CDR1 as MNHNS and CDR2 as SASEGT. This CDR3 has 15 amino acids. V was clipped by 6 bases and J by 2 bases; unmatched bases: 8. DNA of the CDR3: TGTGCCAGCAGAACATTACCTAGCGGGACCTACGAGCAGTACTTC. Translated: CASRTLPSGTYEQYF.

This clonotype has a handful of counts. The chain uses TRBV4-2 and TRBJ2-5; TRBD2 matches at 7 bases. In germline, CDR1 is LGHNA, CDR2 YNFKEQ. The CDR3 runs to 14 residues. V was pared by 0 bases and J by 4 bases, with 2 bases of the junction left unmatched. The chain's CDR3 is CASSQDAGVETQYF. CDR3 bases: TGTGCCAGCAGCCAAGATGCGGGAGTAGAGACCCAGTACTTC.

The V call is TRBV20-1, the J call TRBJ2-7; D is possibly TRBD1 (6 bases). CDR3 length equals 14 residues. V was clipped by 3 bases and J by 4 bases, with 16 bases between them. The germline V gene encodes CDR1 DFQATT and CDR2 SNEGSKA (reference sequence). The CDR3 region is CSASNRTVPYEQYF. As DNA, the CDR3 is TGCAGTGCTAGTAATCGGACAGTCCCATACGAGCAGTACTTC.

In nucleotides, the CDR3 is TGCAGCGTTGCGGCCGCTGGGGGCACTGAAGCTTTCTTT. This codes for CSVAAAGGTEAFF. This chain connects TRBV29-1 to TRBJ1-1, with D maybe TRBD1 (5 bases). Germline CDR1 is SQVTM and CDR2 is ANQGSEA. Trimming pared 4 bases from V and 4 bases from J, leaving 13 bases between. The CDR3 runs 13 residues. Combining the CDR3 with reference TRBV29-1 and TRBJ1-1 gives the whole variable domain SAVISQKPSRDICQRGTSLTIQCQVDSQVTMMFWYRQQPGQSLTLIATANQGSEATYESGFVIDKFPISRPNLTFSTLTVSNMSPEDSSIYLCSVAAAGGTEAFFGQGTRLTVV.

This clonotype was found many times. The CDR3 bases are TGTGCCAGCAGTTACTCGGCTAGCGGGAGGGCCGTAACCGGGGAGCTGTTTTTT. It translates to CASSYSASGRAVTGELFF. This rearrangement joins TRBV6-5 to TRBJ2-2; 12 bases line up with TRBD2. Trimming took 0 bases from V and 5 from J; bases not matched to a gene: 7. The germline CDR1 and CDR2 sequences are MNHEY and SVGAGI. This CDR3 has 18 residues.